The 21 T cell receptor beta chains below all came from one sample that was sequenced in a study of regulatory T cells in long-lasting Graves disease. Arm-PCR of CDR3 regions and iRepertoire HTBI primers were used to build TCR beta libraries. TCRdb reprocessed the multiplex PCR reads with MiXCR, giving one entry per CDR3 protein. The profile shows approximately 400,000 distinct CDR3 sequences, approximately 15% of them singletons. Time point: newly diagnosed GD, antithyroid drugs for less than 3 months. Preparation of the TCR library used RNA extracted from PBMCs. These data were also reused for a study on T cells in Graves' hyperthyroidism and ophthalmopathy.

The source was peripheral blood mononuclear cells (PBMCs), collected at new diagnosis, from a patient treated with antithyroid drugs. The receptor set was obtained from a woman between 40 and 55 years old with Graves disease.

The CDR3 sequence: CASSLMTTGTGIDEQYF. In DNA form, the CDR3 reads TGTGCCAGCAGCTTAATGACTACGGGGACAGGGATCGACGAGCAGTACTTC. This rearrangement joins TRBV5-4 to TRBJ2-7; TRBD1 agrees at 9 bases. Trimming at V came to 2 bases and at J to 5 bases, leaving 14 bases not matched to a gene. Germline assignment: CDR1 SGHNT and CDR2 YYREEE (reference sequence). The CDR3 contains 17 residues.

This clonotype was detected many times. V and J are TRBV27 and TRBJ2-7; D is unclear. Trimming cost V 2 bases and J 5 bases, with 13 bases left between them. This CDR3 is 14 amino acids long. Germline CDR1 MNHEY, CDR2 SMNVEV (reference sequence). CDR3 loop: CASSLGVTNHEQYF. The CDR3, as DNA: TGTGCCAGCAGTTTAGGAGTTACTAACCACGAGCAGTACTTC.

About this clonotype: With only one base between it and a far larger clone, this is likely a read error. CDR3 sequence reads: CASRASPGLPPLHF. The DNA for the CDR3 is TGTGCCAGCAGAGCATCCCCGGGCCTGCCACCCCTCCACTTT. The V and J genes are TRBV12-3 or TRBV12-4 and TRBJ1-1; D gene unclear. With the DNA end fitting TRBJ1-6 better, the J assignment may be wrong. This CDR3 comprises 14 residues.

This clonotype was seen many times. V gene TRBV12-3 or TRBV12-4 combines with J gene TRBJ2-2; TRBD1 matches at 12 bases. The CDR3 is 15 residues long. V gave up 5 bases and J gave up 7 bases; unmatched junction bases: 5. The CDR3 region is CASSPGQGALGELFF. The CDR3 nucleotides are TGTGCCAGCAGTCCGGGACAGGGGGCTCTCGGGGAGCTGTTTTTT.

This clonotype was detected a few times. V and J are TRBV24-1 and TRBJ2-7; no clear D. The V gene lost 12 bases and the J gene lost 3 bases, with 26 bases spanning the gap. Germline lookup yields CDR1 KGHDR and CDR2 SFDVKD. The length of the CDR3 is 16 residues. The CDR3: CAPARYGAGLHYEQYF. The DNA of the CDR3 is TGTGCCCCGGCCAGGTATGGTGCCGGATTACACTACGAGCAGTACTTC.

This clonotype was counted many times. The V call is TRBV2, the J call TRBJ1-1, with 12 bases identical to TRBD1. Germline values: CDR1 SNHLY, CDR2 FYNNEI. The CDR3 spans 14 residues. The junction had 9 bases not matched to a gene; V was cut back by 6 bases and J by 10 bases. The CDR3 bases are TGTGCCAGCAGAGGGGGACAGGGGGCGGCCGTAGCTTTCTTT. This sequence encodes CASRGGQGAAVAFF. The variable domain in full, with the rest retrieved from reference TRBV2 and TRBJ1-1, is EPEVTQTPSHQVTQMGQEVILRCVPISNHLYFYWYRQILGQKVEFLVSFYNNEISEKSEIFDDQFSVERPDGSNFTLKIRSTKLEDSAMYFCASRGGQGAAVAFFGQGTRLTVV.

This clonotype was counted many times. The chain uses TRBV24-1 and TRBJ2-3; 8 bases are a match to TRBD1. With V trimmed by 4 bases and J by 3 bases, 2 bases remained unmatched. The germline V gene has CDR1 KGHDR and CDR2 SFDVKD. There are 14 residues in the CDR3. The DNA for the CDR3 is TGTGCCACCAGTGAAACAGGGGGGACAGATACGCAGTATTTT. Protein: CATSETGGTDTQYF.

In its sample, this clonotype was seen a few times. The chain recombines TRBV6-5 with TRBJ1-1, with D uncertain. V lost 0 bases and J 6 bases, leaving 11 bases between the germline ends. Germline V gene sequence: CDR1 MNHEY, CDR2 SVGAGI. The CDR3 runs to 14 residues. CDR3 nucleotide sequence: TGTGCCAGCAGTTACTCAGGGCCCAAACCTGAAGCTTTCTTT. Translation gives CASSYSGPKPEAFF.

There are many counts of this clonotype. CDR3 in amino acids: CASSLGGTVRNTIYF. The CDR3 DNA is TGTGCCAGCAGCTTAGGAGGGACCGTCAGAAACACCATATATTTT. V usage is TRBV11-2 and J usage is TRBJ1-3; D might be TRBD1 (5 bases). V was cut by 1 base and J by 5 bases, with 12 bases left in between. Germline lookup yields CDR1 SGHAT and CDR2 FQNNGV. The CDR3 has 15 amino acids.

This clonotype was observed a handful of times. The gene calls are TRBV5-4 and TRBJ1-3; D not resolved. The CDR3 extends over 16 amino acids. Germline-derived CDR1 and CDR2 are SGHNT and YYREEE (reference sequence). The V end was cut by 0 bases, the J end by 0 bases, with 10 bases between. The CDR3 spells CASSLGNPSSGNTIYF. For the CDR3, the DNA is TGTGCCAGCAGCTTGGGTAACCCGAGCTCTGGAAACACCATATATTTT.

This clonotype has just one count. V and J are TRBV7-9 and TRBJ1-1, with D hard to call. CDR1 and CDR2 (germline): SEHNR, FQNEAQ (reference sequence). V shed 2 bases and J shed 0 bases, with 4 bases lying between them. The CDR3 contains 13 residues. CDR3 loop: CASSLIVNTEAFF. Written as DNA, the CDR3 is TGTGCCAGCAGCTTAATCGTGAACACTGAAGCTTTCTTT.

This clonotype was picked up many times. The chain has TRBV27 and TRBJ2-3; TRBD2 matches 8 bases. After removal of 5 bases from V and 0 bases from J, the junction contained 7 bases not matched to a gene. Germline lookup yields CDR1 MNHEY and CDR2 SMNVEV (reference sequence). The CDR3 sequence is 16 residues long. The CDR3 region is CASSPIAGISTDTQYF. CDR3 nucleotide sequence: TGTGCCAGCAGTCCAATAGCGGGGATAAGCACAGATACGCAGTATTTT.

This clonotype was seen a handful of times. The chain combines TRBV19 with TRBJ2-3; 7 bases align to TRBD2. This CDR3 has 13 amino acids. Germline CDR1 and CDR2: LNHDA and SQIVND (reference sequence). J gave up 6 bases and V 11 bases, and 11 bases lay outside the gene matches. CDR3 protein: CAARGKGSDTQYF. In DNA form, the CDR3 reads TGTGCCGCGCGGGGGAAGGGGAGCGATACGCAGTATTTT.

This clonotype has ten or more counts. The V and J genes are TRBV20-1 and TRBJ2-1, with 13 bases aligning to TRBD2. The CDR3 loop spans 16 amino acids. Germline loops: CDR1 DFQATT, CDR2 SNEGSKA (reference sequence). V was pared by 3 bases and J by 4 bases, with 6 bases of the junction left unmatched. The CDR3 DNA reads TGCAGTGCTAGTCCGGGACTAGCGGGACCTTACAATGAGCAGTTCTTC. Its protein product is CSASPGLAGPYNEQFF.

J is TRBJ2-5 and V is TRBV4-1, with TRBD2 matching over 8 bases. The CDR3 is 16 amino acids. The germline V gene encodes CDR1 MGHRA and CDR2 YSYEKL. V shed 0 bases and J 3 bases; nucleotides not matched to a gene: 6. DNA of the CDR3: TGCGCCAGCAGCCAAGAGAAAATTAGCGGGGAAGAGACCCAGTACTTC. This gives the protein CASSQEKISGEETQYF.

J is TRBJ2-6 and V is TRBV5-4, with TRBD1 matching over 8 bases. The V gene end was trimmed by 4 bases and the J gene end by 1 base; junction bases not matched to a gene: 7. CDR3 length: 17 residues. Germline CDR1 reads SGHNT; CDR2 reads YYREEE (reference sequence). CDR3 residues: CASSNLDRESGANVLTF. The CDR3 DNA reads TGTGCCAGCAGCAACCTGGACAGGGAGTCTGGGGCCAACGTCCTGACTTTC.

Many counts were recorded for this clonotype. The rearrangement links TRBV29-1 to TRBJ1-2; 12 positions match TRBD1. Germline assignment: CDR1 SQVTM and CDR2 ANQGSEA. The CDR3 totals 16 residues. V shed 3 bases and J 8 bases; nucleotides not matched to a gene: 13. CDR3 coding DNA: TGCAGCGTTGAGGGGGGGACAGGGGGCCCTATTGGCGGCTACACCTTC. Protein: CSVEGGTGGPIGGYTF.

This clonotype has ten or more counts. The genes are TRBV18 and TRBJ1-2; 7 positions agree with TRBD1. The germline V gene has CDR1 KGHSH and CDR2 LQKENI. The V and J ends lost 4 bases and 0 bases, in that order; junction bases with no gene match: 8. CDR3 length equals 16 residues. The CDR3 bases are TGTGCCAGCTCACTCGGAGCCGGGACAGCTAACTATGGCTACACCTTC. Translating gives CASSLGAGTANYGYTF.

This clonotype was detected ten times or more. The chain joins TRBV24-1 to TRBJ2-5; the D gene could be TRBD1 or TRBD2 (5 bases each). Germline V gene data show CDR1 as KGHDR and CDR2 as SFDVKD. This CDR3 spans 14 amino acids. The V end was cut by 4 bases, the J end by 0 bases, with 8 bases between. For the CDR3, the DNA is TGTGCCACCAGTGACGGGGACCACCAAGAGACCCAGTACTTC. Translation: CATSDGDHQETQYF.

There are many counts of this clonotype. The J gene is TRBJ2-1, the V gene TRBV12-3 or TRBV12-4, with 11 bases matching TRBD2. This CDR3 spans 20 amino acids. The V gene end was trimmed by 7 bases and the J gene end by 0 bases; junction bases not matched to a gene: 17. The CDR3 DNA is TGTGCCAGCACCCCACTCCCCGGGCTAGCGGGAGGATTCTCCTACAATGAGCAGTTCTTC. Its protein is CASTPLPGLAGGFSYNEQFF.

J is TRBJ1-5 and V is TRBV18, with D possibly matching TRBD1 (5 bases). This CDR3 is built from 14 residues. Germline V gene data show CDR1 as KGHSH and CDR2 as LQKENI. V lost 5 bases and J 4 bases, leaving 12 bases between the germline ends. CDR3 loop: CASSVGRENQPQHF. The CDR3 region has the DNA TGTGCCAGCTCAGTGGGCAGGGAGAATCAGCCCCAGCATTTT.